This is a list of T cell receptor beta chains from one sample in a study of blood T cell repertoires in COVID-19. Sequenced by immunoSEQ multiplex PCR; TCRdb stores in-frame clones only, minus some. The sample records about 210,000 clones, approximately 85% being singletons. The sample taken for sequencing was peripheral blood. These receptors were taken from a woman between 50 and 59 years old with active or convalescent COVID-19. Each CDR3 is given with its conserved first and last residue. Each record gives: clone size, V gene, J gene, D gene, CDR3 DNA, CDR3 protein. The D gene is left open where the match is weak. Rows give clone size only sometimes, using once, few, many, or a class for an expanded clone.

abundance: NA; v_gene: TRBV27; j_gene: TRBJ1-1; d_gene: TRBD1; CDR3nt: TGTGCCAGCAGTCCCACCGGACAGGCGGAGGCTTTCTTT; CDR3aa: CASSPTGQAEAFF
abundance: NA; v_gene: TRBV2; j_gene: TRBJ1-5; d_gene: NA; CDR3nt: TGTGCCAGCAATAACGACAGGAATCAGCCCCAGCATTTT; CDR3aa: CASNNDRNQPQHF
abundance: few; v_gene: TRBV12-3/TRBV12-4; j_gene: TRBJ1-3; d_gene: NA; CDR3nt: TGTGCCAGCAGTTTGGCACAAGGAAACACCATATATTTT; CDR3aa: CASSLAQGNTIYF
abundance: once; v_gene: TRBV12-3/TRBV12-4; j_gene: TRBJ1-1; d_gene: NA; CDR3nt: TGTGCCAGCAGCCGGGGTCTTGAAGCTTTCTTT; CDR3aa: CASSRGLEAFF
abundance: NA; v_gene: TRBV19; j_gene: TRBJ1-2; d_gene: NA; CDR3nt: TGTGCCAGTAGTATCTGGGGGGAAGACTACACCTTC; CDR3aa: CASSIWGEDYTF
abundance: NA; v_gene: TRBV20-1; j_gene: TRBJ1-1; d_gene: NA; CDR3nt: TGCAGTGCTAGTGGGCAGTCGAACACTGAAGCTTTCTTT; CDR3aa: CSASGQSNTEAFF
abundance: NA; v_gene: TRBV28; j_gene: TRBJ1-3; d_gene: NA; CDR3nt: TGTGCCAGCAGTTTGAGTTTGGGGGCCAGCTCTGGAAACACCATATATTTT; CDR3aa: CASSLSLGASSGNTIYF
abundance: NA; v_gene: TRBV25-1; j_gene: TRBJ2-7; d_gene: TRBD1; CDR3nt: TGTGCCAGCAGTGAATCAGGGACAGCAACCTACGAGCAGTACTTC; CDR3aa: CASSESGTATYEQYF
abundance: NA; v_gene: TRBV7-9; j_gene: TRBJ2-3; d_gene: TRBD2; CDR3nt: TGTGCCAGCAGCTTAGTAGCGGGCCTCAGCACAGATACGCAGTATTTT; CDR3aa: CASSLVAGLSTDTQYF
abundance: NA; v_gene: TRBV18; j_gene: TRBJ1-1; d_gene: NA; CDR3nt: TGTGCCAGCTCACACTACTCTTGGGACACTGAAGCTTTCTTT; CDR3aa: CASSHYSWDTEAFF
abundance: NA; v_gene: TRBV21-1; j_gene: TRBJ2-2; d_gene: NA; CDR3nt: TGTGCCAGCAGCACCCGAACCAGGACAGGGGAAAACACCGGGGAGCTGTTTTTT; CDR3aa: CASSTRTRTGENTGELFF
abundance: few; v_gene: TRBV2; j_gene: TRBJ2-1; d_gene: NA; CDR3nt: TGTGCCAGCAGGTCAAGCGGTTACAATGAGCAGTTCTTC; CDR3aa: CASRSSGYNEQFF
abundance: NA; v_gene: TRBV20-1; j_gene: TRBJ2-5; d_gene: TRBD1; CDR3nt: TGCAGTGCTAGTAGGGACAGCCGGCAAGAGACCCAGTACTTC; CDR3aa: CSASRDSRQETQYF
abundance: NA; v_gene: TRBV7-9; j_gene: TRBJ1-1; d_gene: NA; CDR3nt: TGTGCCAGCAGCCAGGCTCCGCAGGACACTGAAGCTTTCTTT; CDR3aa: CASSQAPQDTEAFF
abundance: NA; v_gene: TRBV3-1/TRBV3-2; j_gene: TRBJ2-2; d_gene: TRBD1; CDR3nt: TGTGCCAGCAGCCAAGAGAACCGGGACAGGGGAGCCGGGGAGCTGTTTTTT; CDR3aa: CASSQENRDRGAGELFF
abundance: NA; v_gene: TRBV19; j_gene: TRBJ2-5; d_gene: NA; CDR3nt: TGTGCCAGTAAGGGGCGGACCCTAAGAGGAGAGACCCAGTACTTC; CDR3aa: CASKGRTLRGETQYF
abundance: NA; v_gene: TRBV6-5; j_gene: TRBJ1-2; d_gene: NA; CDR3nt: TGTGCCAGCAGTTACGGACAGTTGTTAGGCTACACCTTC; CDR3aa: CASSYGQLLGYTF
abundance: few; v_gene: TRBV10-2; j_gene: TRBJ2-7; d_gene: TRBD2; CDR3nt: TGCGCCAGCACCAAAGCGGGAGCGGTATCCTACGAGCAGTACTTC; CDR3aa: CASTKAGAVSYEQYF
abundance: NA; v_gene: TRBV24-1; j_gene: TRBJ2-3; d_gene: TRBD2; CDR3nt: TGTGCCACCAGTGAACCGGGACTAGCCGCAGATACGCAGTATTTT; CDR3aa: CATSEPGLAADTQYF
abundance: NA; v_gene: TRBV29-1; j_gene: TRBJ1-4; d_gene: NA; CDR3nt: TGCAGCGCACAGATTGCAACTAATGAAAAACTGTTTTTT; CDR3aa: CSAQIATNEKLFF
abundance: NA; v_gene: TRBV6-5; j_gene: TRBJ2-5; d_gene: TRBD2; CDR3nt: TGTGCCAGCAGTTTCGGACTAGTGGGGGGGGAGACCCAGTACTTC; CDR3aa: CASSFGLVGGETQYF
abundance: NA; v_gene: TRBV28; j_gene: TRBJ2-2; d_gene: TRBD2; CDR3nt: TGTGCCCGCGGCGGGGGGGAGGGACTCACCGGGGAGCTGTTTTTT; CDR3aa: CARGGGEGLTGELFF
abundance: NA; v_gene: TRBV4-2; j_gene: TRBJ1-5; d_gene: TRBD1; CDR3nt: TGTGCCAGCAGCCAAGATTTCCGGACAGGGGGTCAGCCCCAGCATTTT; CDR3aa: CASSQDFRTGGQPQHF
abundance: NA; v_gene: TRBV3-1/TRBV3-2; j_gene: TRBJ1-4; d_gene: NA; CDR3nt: TGTGCCAGCAGCCAAACGCCCCGGGGAGGCCGGGAAAAACTGTTTTTT; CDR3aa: CASSQTPRGGREKLFF
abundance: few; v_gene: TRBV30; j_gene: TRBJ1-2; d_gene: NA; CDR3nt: TGTGCCTGGACCCCTCCGGGGGGGAACTATGGCTACACCTTC; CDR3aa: CAWTPPGGNYGYTF
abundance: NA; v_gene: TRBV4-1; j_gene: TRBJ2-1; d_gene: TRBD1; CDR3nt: TGCGCCAGCAGTCGGTCCGGGACAGGGAACATCAATGAGCAGTTCTTC; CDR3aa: CASSRSGTGNINEQFF
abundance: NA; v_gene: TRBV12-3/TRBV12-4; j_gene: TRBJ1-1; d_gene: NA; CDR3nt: TGTGCCAGCAGTTACGGACAAATTGAAGCTTTCTTT; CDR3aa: CASSYGQIEAFF
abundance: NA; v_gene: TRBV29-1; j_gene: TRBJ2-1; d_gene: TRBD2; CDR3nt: TGCAGCGTTGAGGGACGCGGGAGGGGAAATGAGCAGTTCTTC; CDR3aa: CSVEGRGRGNEQFF
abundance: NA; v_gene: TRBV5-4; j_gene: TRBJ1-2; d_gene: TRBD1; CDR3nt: TGTGCCAGCAGCATACGACAGGGAAAGGATGGCTACACCTTC; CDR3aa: CASSIRQGKDGYTF
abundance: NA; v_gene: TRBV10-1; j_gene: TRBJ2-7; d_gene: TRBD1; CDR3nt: TGCGCCAGCAGTGACGGGACAGGTTTGCAGTACTTC; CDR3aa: CASSDGTGLQYF
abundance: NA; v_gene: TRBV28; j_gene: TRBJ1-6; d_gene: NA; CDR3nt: TGTGCCAGCAGTCTTACTGGCTCCTATAATTCACCCCTCCACTTT; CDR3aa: CASSLTGSYNSPLHF
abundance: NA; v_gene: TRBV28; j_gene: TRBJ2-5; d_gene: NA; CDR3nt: TGTGCCAGCAGTCCCCTGACATCGTACCAAGAGACCCAGTACTTC; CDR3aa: CASSPLTSYQETQYF
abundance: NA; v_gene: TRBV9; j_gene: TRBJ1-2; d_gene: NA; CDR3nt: TGTGCCAGCGGGCAGGGGTGGGGCTATGGCTACACCTTC; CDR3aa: CASGQGWGYGYTF
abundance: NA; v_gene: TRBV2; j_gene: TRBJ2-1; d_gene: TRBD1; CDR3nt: TGTGCCAGCACGGAACGACAGGGAGAGTTCTTC; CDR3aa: CASTERQGEFF
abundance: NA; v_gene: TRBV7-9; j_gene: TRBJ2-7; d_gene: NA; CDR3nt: TGTGCCAGCAGCCGGTCCCTAGCGAATACCTACGAGCAGTACTTC; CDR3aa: CASSRSLANTYEQYF
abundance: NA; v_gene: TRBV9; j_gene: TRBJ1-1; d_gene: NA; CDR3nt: TGTGCCAGCACGCCCCTCCTTAGAATCATGAACACTGAAGCTTTCTTT; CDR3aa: CASTPLLRIMNTEAFF